The following is a TCR beta chain sequence with its context. Its target is not known. The PCR was carried out with 60 Vbeta primers and 13 Jbeta primers. Here immunoSEQ multiplex PCR was the method, and the copy in TCRdb shows in-frame clones only, minus some. The sample carries more than 150,000 clones, approximately 83% recorded once. The sample originates from a study of cytomegalovirus exposure and HLA in healthy donors. Losses at the gene ends were 1 base for V and 4 bases for J; bases not matched to a gene: 6. The CDR3 sequence is 15 residues long. CDR1 is MGHRA and CDR2 is YSYEKL in the germline V gene. The study, taken as a whole, reports: DRB1 showed the most TCR associations and HLA-C the fewest in a later analysis, as rates varied by HLA locus. The study labeled 180 or so TCR beta chains cytomegalovirus-associated. Reportedly, TCR beta sequences accurately predicted HLA-A and HLA-B alleles in most subjects.

Sample: PBMCs. The clonotype originates from a man between 18 and 29 years old in good health and CMV-seropositive. V usage is TRBV4-1 and J usage is TRBJ1-1, with 7 bases aligning to TRBD1. Written as DNA, the CDR3 is TGCGCCAGCAGCCAAGCGACAGGGCAAGGCACTGAAGCTTTCTTT. Translated, it gives CASSQATGQGTEAFF.